Listed below are T cell receptor beta chains from one sample, sequenced in a study of early T cells in non-severe SARS-CoV-2 infection. One entry per CDR3 protein, called by TCRdb with MiXCR from the 5' RACE reads. This table has fewer than 35,000 distinct CDR3 sequences, roughly 6.6% appearing once. The sequencing sample was made of whole blood. These receptors all stem from an adult who was a healthcare worker with PCR-confirmed SARS-CoV-2 infection or an uninfected control (not recorded which). CDR3s include the opening cysteine and the closing phenylalanine or tryptophan. A D gene is named only where the DNA matches it firmly. Only some rows state a clone size, as once, few, many or a class for expanded clones.

TRBJ2-5 | . | many | TRBV28 | CASSLSRETQYF | TGTGCCAGCAGTTTATCTCGGGAGACCCAGTACTTC
TRBJ2-2 | . | many | TRBV5-1 | CASSFTGSTDTGELFF | TGCGCCAGCAGCTTCACAGGCTCGACGGACACCGGGGAGCTGTTTTTT
TRBJ2-7 | TRBD1 | many | TRBV28 | CASTLRTGVPGYF | TGTGCCAGCACCTTACGGACAGGGGTCCCGGGGTACTTC
TRBJ2-7 | TRBD2 | . | TRBV20-1 | CSAKLAGAYEQYF | TGCAGTGCCAAACTAGCGGGAGCCTACGAGCAGTACTTC
TRBJ1-1 | . | many | TRBV20-1 | CSAEKQVMNTEAFF | TGCAGTGCCGAAAAACAGGTAATGAACACTGAAGCTTTCTTT
TRBJ2-3 | TRBD2 | many | TRBV6-2/TRBV6-3 | CASSLLAGDGTDTQYF | TGTGCCAGCAGTCTTCTAGCGGGAGACGGCACAGATACGCAGTATTTT
TRBJ2-5 | . | . | TRBV19 | CASSPGDWTQETQYF | TGTGCCAGTAGTCCCGGGGACTGGACCCAAGAGACCCAGTACTTC
TRBJ1-1 | . | many | TRBV6-1 | CASKDLERNTEAFF | TGTGCCAGCAAAGATCTTGAGAGGAACACTGAAGCTTTCTTT
TRBJ1-5 | . | many | TRBV29-1 | CSVELAGGKPQHF | TGCAGCGTTGAATTGGCGGGGGGCAAGCCCCAGCATTTT
TRBJ2-7 | . | many | TRBV6-5 | CASTRRGDVAYEQYF | TGTGCCAGCACTCGGAGGGGGGACGTAGCCTACGAGCAGTACTTC
TRBJ1-5 | . | many | TRBV30 | CAWSVQNNQPQHF | TGTGCCTGGAGTGTACAAAACAATCAGCCCCAGCATTTT
TRBJ1-1 | . | many | TRBV6-5 | CASSQLPGSQAFF | TGTGCCAGCAGTCAGCTCCCGGGCAGCCAAGCTTTCTTT
TRBJ2-1 | TRBD2 | . | TRBV18 | CASSPPGLAGGSSYNEQFF | TGTGCCAGCTCACCGCCGGGACTAGCGGGAGGGAGCTCCTACAATGAGCAGTTCTTC
TRBJ2-7 | . | many | TRBV6-6 | CASSYSRDSYEQYF | TGTGCCAGCAGTTACTCAAGGGACTCCTACGAGCAGTACTTC
TRBJ1-2 | . | medium-sized | TRBV29-1 | CSVGQDASGYTF | TGCAGCGTTGGACAGGATGCCTCTGGCTACACCTTC
TRBJ2-3 | TRBD2 | many | TRBV20-1 | CSARDSGGSGDTQYF | TGCAGTGCTAGAGATTCGGGAGGGAGTGGAGATACGCAGTATTTT